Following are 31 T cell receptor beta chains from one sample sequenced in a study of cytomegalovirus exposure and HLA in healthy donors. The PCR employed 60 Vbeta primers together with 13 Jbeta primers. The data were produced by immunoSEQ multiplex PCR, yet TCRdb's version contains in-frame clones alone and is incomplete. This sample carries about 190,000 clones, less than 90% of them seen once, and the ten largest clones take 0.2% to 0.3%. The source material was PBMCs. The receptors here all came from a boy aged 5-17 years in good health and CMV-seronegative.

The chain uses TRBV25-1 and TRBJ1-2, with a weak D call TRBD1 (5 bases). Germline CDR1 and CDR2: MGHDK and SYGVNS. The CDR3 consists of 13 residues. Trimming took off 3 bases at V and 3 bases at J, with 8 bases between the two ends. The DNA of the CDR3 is TGTGCCAGCAGTGATCAGGGTCACTATGGCTACACCTTC. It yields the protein CASSDQGHYGYTF.

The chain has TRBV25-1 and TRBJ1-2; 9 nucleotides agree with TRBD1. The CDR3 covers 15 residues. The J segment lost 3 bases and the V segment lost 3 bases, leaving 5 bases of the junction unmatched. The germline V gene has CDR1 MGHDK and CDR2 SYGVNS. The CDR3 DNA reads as TGTGCCAGCAGTGATCTGGGACAGGGTGACTATGGCTACACCTTC. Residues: CASSDLGQGDYGYTF.

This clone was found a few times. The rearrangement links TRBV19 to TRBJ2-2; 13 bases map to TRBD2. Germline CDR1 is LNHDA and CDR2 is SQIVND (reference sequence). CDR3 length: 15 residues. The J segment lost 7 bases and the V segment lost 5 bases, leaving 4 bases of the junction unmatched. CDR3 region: CASSQTSGGIGELFF. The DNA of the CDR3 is TGTGCCAGTAGTCAGACTAGCGGGGGGATCGGGGAGCTGTTTTTT.

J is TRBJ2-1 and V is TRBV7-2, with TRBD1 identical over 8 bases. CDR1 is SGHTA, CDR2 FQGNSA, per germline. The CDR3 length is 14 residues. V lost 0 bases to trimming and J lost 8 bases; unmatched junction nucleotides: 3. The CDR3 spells CASSLAPRGHEQFF. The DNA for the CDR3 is TGTGCCAGCAGCTTAGCTCCCAGGGGGCATGAGCAGTTCTTC.

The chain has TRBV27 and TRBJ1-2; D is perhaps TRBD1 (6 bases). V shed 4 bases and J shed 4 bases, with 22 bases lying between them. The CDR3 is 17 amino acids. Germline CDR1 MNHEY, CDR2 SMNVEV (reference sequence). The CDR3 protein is CASSYSGTPPRIYGYTF. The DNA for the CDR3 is TGTGCCAGCAGTTACTCCGGGACACCGCCCCGGATCTATGGCTACACCTTC.

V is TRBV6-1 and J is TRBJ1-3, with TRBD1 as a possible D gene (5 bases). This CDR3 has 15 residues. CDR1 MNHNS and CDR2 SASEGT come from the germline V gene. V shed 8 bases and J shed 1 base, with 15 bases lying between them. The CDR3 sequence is CASAAEGASGNTIYF. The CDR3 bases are TGTGCCAGCGCTGCGGAAGGGGCTTCTGGAAACACCATATATTTT.

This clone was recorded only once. The CDR3 here is CASRRAGTGGFEQYF. The CDR3 nucleotides are TGTGCCAGCAGAAGAGCCGGGACAGGGGGCTTCGAGCAGTACTTC. The chain is built from TRBV6-5 and TRBJ2-7; 12 bases align to TRBD1. Trimming removed 6 bases from V and 6 bases from J; junction bases left unmatched: 9. This CDR3 is built from 15 residues. CDR1 is MNHEY, CDR2 SVGAGI, per germline.

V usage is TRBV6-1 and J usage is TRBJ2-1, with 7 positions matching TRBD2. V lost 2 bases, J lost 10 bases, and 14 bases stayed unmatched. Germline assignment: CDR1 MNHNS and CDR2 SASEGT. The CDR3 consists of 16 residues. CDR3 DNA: TGTGCCAGCAGTGAATCGGAGACTAGCCCCAGAAGAGAGCAGTTCTTC. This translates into CASSESETSPRREQFF.

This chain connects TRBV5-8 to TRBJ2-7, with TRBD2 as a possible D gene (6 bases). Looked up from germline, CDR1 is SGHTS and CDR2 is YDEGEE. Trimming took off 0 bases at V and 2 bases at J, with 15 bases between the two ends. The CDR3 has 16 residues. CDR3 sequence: CASSLASISGAYEQYF. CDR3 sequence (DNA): TGTGCCAGCAGCTTGGCCTCTATTAGCGGAGCCTACGAGCAGTACTTC.

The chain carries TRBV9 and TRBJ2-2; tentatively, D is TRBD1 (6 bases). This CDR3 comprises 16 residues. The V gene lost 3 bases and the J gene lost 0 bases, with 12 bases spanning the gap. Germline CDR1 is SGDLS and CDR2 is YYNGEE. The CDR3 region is CASSATGTTNTGELFF. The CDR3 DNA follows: TGTGCCAGCAGCGCCACCGGGACAACGAACACCGGGGAGCTGTTTTTT. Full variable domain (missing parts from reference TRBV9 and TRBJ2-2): DSGVTQTPKHLITATGQRVTLRCSPRSGDLSVYWYQQSLDQGLQFLIQYYNGEERAKGNILERFSAQQFPDLHSELNLSSLELGDSALYFCASSATGTTNTGELFFGEGSRLTVL.

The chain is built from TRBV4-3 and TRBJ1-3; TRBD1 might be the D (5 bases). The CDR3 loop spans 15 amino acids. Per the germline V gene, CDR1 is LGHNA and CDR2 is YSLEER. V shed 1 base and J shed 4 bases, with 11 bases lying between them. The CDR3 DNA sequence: TGCGCCAGCAGCCAAGGGAGGGGTGCGGGAAACACCATATATTTT. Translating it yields CASSQGRGAGNTIYF.

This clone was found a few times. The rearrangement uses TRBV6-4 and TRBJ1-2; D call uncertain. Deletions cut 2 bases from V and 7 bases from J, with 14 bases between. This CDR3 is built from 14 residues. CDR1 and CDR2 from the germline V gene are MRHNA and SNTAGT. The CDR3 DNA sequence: TGTGCCAGCAGTGACGGTACTGTAGGGAGTGGCTACACCTTC. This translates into CASSDGTVGSGYTF.

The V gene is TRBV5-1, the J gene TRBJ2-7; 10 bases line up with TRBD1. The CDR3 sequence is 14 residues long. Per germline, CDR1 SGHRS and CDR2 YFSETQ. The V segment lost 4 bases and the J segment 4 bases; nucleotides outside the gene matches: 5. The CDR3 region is CASSPGTGDYEQYF. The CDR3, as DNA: TGCGCCAGCAGCCCCGGGACAGGGGATTACGAGCAGTACTTC.

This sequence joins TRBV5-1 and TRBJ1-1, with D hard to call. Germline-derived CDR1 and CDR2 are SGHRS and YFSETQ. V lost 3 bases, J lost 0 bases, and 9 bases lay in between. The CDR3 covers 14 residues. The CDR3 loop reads CASSSPALNTEAFF. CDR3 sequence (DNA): TGCGCCAGCAGCTCCCCAGCGTTGAACACTGAAGCTTTCTTT. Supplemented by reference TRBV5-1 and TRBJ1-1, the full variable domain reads KAGVTQTPRYLIKTRGQQVTLSCSPISGHRSVSWYQQTPGQGLQFLFEYFSETQRNKGNFPGRFSGRQFSNSRSEMNVSTLELGDSALYLCASSSPALNTEAFFGQGTRLTVV.

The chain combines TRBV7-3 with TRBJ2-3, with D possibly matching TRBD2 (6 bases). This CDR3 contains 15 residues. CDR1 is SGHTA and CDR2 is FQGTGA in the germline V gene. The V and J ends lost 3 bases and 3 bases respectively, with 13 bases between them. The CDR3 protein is CASSLRLGLTDTQYF. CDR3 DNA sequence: TGTGCCAGCAGCTTGAGACTAGGACTAACAGATACGCAGTATTTT.

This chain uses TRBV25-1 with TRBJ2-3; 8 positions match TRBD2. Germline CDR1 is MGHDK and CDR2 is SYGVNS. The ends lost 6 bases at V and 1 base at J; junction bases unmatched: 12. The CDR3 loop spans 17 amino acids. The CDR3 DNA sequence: TGTGCCAGCAGGGTAGGACTCGGGACTAGTGGCACAGATACGCAGTATTTT. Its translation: CASRVGLGTSGTDTQYF.

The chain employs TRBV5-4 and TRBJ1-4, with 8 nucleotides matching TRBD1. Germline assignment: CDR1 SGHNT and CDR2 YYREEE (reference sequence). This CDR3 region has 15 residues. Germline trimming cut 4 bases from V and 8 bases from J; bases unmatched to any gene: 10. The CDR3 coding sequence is TGTGCCAGCAGCCCAGGGAACAGGGGGGAAGAAAAACTGTTTTTT. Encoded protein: CASSPGNRGEEKLFF. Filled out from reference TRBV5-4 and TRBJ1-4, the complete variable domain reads ETGVTQSPTHLIKTRGQQVTLRCSSQSGHNTVSWYQQALGQGPQFIFQYYREEENGRGNFPPRFSGLQFPNYSSELNVNALELDDSALYLCASSPGNRGEEKLFFGSGTQLSVL.

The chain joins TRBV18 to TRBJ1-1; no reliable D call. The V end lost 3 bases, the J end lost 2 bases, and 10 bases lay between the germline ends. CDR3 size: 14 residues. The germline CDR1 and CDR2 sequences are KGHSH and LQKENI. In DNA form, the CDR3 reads TGTGCCAGCTCACCCGGGATGTCTAACACTGAAGCTTTCTTT. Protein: CASSPGMSNTEAFF.

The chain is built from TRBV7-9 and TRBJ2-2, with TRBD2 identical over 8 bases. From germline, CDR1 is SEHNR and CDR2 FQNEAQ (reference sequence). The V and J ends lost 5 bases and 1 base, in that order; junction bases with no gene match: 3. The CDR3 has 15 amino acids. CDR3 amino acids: CASSSSGMNTGELFF. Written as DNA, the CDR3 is TGTGCCAGCAGCAGTAGCGGGATGAACACCGGGGAGCTGTTTTTT.

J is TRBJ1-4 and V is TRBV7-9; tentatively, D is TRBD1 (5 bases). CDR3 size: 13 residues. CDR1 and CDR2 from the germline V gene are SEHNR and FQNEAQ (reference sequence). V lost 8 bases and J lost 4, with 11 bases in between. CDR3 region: CASGRGFNEKLFF. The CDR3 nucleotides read TGTGCCAGCGGGAGGGGCTTTAATGAAAAACTGTTTTTT.

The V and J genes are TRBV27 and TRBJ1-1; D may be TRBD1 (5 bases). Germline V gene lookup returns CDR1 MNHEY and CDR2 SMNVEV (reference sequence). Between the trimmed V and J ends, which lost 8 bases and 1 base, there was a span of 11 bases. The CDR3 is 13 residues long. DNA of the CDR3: TGTGCCAGCGGTATTCAGGGGAACACTGAAGCTTTCTTT. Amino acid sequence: CASGIQGNTEAFF.

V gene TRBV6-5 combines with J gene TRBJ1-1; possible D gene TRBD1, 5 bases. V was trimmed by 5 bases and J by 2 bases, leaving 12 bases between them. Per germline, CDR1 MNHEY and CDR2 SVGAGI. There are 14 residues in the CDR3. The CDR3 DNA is TGTGCCAGCAGTCGGCAGGGTGTTAACACTGAAGCTTTCTTT. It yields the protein CASSRQGVNTEAFF.

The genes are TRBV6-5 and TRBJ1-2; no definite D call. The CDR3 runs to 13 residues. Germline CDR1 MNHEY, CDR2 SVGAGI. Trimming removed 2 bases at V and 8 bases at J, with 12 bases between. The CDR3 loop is CASSYRYGRGYTF. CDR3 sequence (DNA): TGTGCCAGCAGTTACCGATACGGTCGGGGCTACACCTTC.

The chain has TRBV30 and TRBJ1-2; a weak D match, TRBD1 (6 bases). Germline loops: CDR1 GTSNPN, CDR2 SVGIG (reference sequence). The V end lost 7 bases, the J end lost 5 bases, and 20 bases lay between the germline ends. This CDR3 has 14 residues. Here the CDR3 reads CAFRPPDRDYGYTF. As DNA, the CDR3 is TGTGCCTTTCGTCCTCCGGACAGAGATTATGGCTACACCTTC.

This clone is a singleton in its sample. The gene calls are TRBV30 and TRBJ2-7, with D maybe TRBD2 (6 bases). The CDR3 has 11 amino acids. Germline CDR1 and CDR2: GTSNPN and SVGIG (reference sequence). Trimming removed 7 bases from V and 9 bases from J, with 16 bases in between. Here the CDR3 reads CALMGPGGQYF. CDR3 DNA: TGTGCCTTGATGGGGCCCGGGGGGCAGTACTTC. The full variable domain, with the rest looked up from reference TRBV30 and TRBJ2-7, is SQTIHQWPATLVQPVGSPLSLECTVEGTSNPNLYWYRQAAGRGLQLLFYSVGIGQISSEVPQNLSASRPQDRQFILSSKKLLLSDSGFYLCALMGPGGQYFGPGTRLTVT.

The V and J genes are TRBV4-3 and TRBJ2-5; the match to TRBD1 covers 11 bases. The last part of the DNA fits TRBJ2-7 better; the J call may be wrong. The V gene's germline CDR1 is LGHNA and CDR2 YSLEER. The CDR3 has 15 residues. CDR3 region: CASSQRTGGIYEQYF. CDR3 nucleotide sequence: TGCGCCAGCAGCCAGCGGACAGGGGGCATCTACGAGCAGTACTTC.

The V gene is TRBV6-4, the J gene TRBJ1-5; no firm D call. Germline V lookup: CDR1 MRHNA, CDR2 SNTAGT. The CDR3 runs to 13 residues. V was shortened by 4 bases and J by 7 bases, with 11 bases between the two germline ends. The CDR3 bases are TGTGCCAGCAGTGTTTCCCGGGAACAGCCCCAGCATTTT. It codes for CASSVSREQPQHF.

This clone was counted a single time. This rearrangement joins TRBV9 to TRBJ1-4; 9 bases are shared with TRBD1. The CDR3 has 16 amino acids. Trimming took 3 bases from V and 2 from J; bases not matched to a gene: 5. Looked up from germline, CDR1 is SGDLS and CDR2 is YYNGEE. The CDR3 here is CASSAGTGSTNEKLFF. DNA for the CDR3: TGTGCCAGCAGCGCCGGGACAGGGAGCACTAATGAAAAACTGTTTTTT.

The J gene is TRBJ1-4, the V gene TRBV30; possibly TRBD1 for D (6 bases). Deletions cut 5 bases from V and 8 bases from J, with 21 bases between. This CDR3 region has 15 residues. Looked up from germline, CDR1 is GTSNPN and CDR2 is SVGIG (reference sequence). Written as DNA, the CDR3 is TGTGCCTGGGGTCGCGGTAGCAGGGGAAACGAAAAACTGTTTTTT. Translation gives CAWGRGSRGNEKLFF.

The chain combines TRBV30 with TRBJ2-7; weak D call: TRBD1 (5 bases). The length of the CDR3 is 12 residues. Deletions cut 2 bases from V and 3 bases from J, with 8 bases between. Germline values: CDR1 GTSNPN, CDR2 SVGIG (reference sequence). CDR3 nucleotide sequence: TGTGCCTGGAGTAGGGGCTACTACGAGCAGTACTTC. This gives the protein CAWSRGYYEQYF.

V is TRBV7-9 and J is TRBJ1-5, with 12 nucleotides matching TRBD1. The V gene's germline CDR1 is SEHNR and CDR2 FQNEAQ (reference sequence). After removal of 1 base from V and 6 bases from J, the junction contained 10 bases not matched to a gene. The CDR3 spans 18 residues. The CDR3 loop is CASSLGASGTGGSQPQHF. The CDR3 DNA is TGTGCCAGCAGCTTAGGGGCTTCCGGGACAGGGGGCAGTCAGCCCCAGCATTTT.